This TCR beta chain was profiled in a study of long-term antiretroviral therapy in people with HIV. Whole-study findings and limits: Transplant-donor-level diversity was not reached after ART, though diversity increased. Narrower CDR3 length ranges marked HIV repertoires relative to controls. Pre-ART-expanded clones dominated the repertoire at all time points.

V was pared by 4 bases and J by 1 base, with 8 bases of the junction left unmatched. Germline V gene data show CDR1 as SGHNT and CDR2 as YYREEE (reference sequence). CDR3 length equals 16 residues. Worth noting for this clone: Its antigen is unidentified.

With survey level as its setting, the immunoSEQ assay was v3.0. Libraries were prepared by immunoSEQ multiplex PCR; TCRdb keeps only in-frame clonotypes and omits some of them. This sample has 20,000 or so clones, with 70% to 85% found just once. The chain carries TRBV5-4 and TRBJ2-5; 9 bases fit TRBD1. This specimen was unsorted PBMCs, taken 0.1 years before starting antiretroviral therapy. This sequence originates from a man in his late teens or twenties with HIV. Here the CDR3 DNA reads TGTGCCAGCAGCGACCCGGGACAGGGAAGCCAAGAGACCCAGTACTTC. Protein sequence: CASSDPGQGSQETQYF.